This T cell receptor (beta chain) was observed in a study of blood T cells in healthy people across ages. The V end was cut by 3 bases, the J end by 9 bases, with 18 bases between. CDR1 and CDR2 from the germline V gene are ENHRY and SYGVKD. The CDR3 is made up of 15 amino acids. The use of a sample-barcoded 5' primer and a J-beta primer mix characterized a second PCR of roughly 7 to 12 cycles. TCRdb used MiXCR to reprocess the 5' RACE reads, holding one entry per CDR3 protein. In the table there are about 1,400,000 distinct CDR3 sequences, 59% of which are singletons. They isolated at least 7 million PBMCs from each sample.

The sequencing input was blood. The chain recombines TRBV10-3 with TRBJ2-1; possibly TRBD1 for D (7 bases). The sequence came from a man aged 18 to 35 in good health. CDR3 sequence: CAISDPPEGACEQFF. In nucleotides, the CDR3 is TGTGCCATCAGTGACCCACCGGAGGGGGCGTGTGAGCAGTTCTTC.